This T cell receptor beta chain was sequenced during a study of blood T cell repertoires in COVID-19. Turning to the study itself: Sites in the United States, Italy and Spain provided acute and convalescent COVID-19 samples. Sources were T cells, B-cell-depleted T cells, or PBMCs; the material itself was cDNA or gDNA.

Method: immunoSEQ multiplex PCR; TCRdb's copy keeps in-frame clones and lacks some. The table lists a few hundred thousand clones, approximately 85% of them singletons, with just over 6.5% in the top ten. J gave up 4 bases and V 6 bases, and 6 bases lay outside the gene matches. The germline gives CDR1 SQVTM, CDR2 ANQGSEA. CDR3 length: 13 amino acids. The V call is TRBV29-1, the J call TRBJ1-2; TRBD1 matches at 9 bases. The origin of this receptor is a woman between 50 and 59 years old who had been exposed to COVID-19. The sequenced sample was PBMCs or T cells enriched from blood (not recorded which). This CDR3 reads CSVLTGGSYGYTF. The CDR3 region has the DNA TGCAGCGTCCTTACAGGGGGCAGCTATGGCTACACCTTC.